A selection of T cell receptor beta chains follows, all from one sample in a study of T cell responses to AZD1222 COVID-19 vaccine. This table comes from immunoSEQ multiplex PCR, and its TCRdb copy is limited to in-frame clones, with some not included. The sample includes fewer than 35,000 clones, roughly nine tenths of them seen just once. The source was peripheral blood, collected on day 0 of AZD1222 vaccination. The receptors stem from an adult in good health. Each CDR3 is given without its conserved first and last residue. Each record gives: V gene, J gene, CDR3 length, CDR3 protein.

TRBV6-2/TRBV6-3,TRBJ2-1,11,ASCWGQYNEQF
TRBV18,TRBJ2-3,13,ASSPGGARTDTQY
TRBV20-1,TRBJ1-6,13,SASLPGHNNSPLH
TRBV4-3,TRBJ2-3,13,ASSQDVAGVDTQY
TRBV6-2/TRBV6-3,TRBJ1-4,16,ASSYSTAEYATNEKLF
TRBV7-9,TRBJ1-2,13,ASSLGAYSALGYT
TRBV7-2,TRBJ2-3,16,ASSSSTITAGGQNTQY
TRBV14,TRBJ1-2,16,ASSQANSGQRPSYGYT
TRBV5-5,TRBJ2-7,13,ASSLFGSYGYEQY
TRBV9,TRBJ1-1,13,ASSVGWAGPTEAF
TRBV19,TRBJ1-1,12,ASSIRQGFTEAF
TRBV5-1,TRBJ2-5,14,ASSLLAGGPQETQY
TRBV9,TRBJ2-3,11,ASSPRDLDTQY
TRBV3-1/TRBV3-2,TRBJ1-1,10,ASSQIPPEAF
TRBV7-9,TRBJ2-5,13,ASSKRQGREETQY
TRBV6-5,TRBJ2-1,13,ASSTFRVGYNEQF
TRBV7-6,TRBJ2-7,13,ASSLGQASSYEQY
TRBV5-5,TRBJ1-2,11,ASSLGDRGGYT
TRBV5-1,TRBJ1-2,12,ASRGYTGEYGYT
TRBV4-3,TRBJ1-4,14,ASSQGATGVNEKLF
TRBV5-5,TRBJ1-1,14,ASSLVVSLGNTEAF
TRBV15,TRBJ1-1,13,ATSREVGLNTEAF